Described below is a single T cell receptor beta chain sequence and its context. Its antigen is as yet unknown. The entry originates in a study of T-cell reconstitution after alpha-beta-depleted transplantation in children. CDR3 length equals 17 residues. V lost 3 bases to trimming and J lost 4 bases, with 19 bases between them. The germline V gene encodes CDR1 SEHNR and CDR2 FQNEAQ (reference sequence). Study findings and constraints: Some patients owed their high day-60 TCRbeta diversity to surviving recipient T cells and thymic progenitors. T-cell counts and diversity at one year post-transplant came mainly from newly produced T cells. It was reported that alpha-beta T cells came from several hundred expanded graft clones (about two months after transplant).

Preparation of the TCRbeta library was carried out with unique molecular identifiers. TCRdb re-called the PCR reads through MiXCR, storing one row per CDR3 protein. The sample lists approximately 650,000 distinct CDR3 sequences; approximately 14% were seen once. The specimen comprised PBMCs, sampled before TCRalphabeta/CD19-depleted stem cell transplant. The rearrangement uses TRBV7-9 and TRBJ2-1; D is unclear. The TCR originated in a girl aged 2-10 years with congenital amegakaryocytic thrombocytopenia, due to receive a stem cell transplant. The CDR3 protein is CASSFHHSLLLYNEQFF. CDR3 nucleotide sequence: TGTGCCAGCAGCTTCCATCACTCCTTGCTATTATACAATGAGCAGTTCTTC.